The 19 T cell receptor beta chains given below trace back to one sample, sequenced in a study of blood T cell repertoires in COVID-19. Produced via immunoSEQ multiplex PCR; TCRdb's table is partial and in-frame only. The repertoire holds roughly 300,000 clones, with 80% to 95% as singletons. The source material was peripheral blood. The receptors originated from a woman in her twenties or thirties with COVID-19, enrolled during active disease.

This chain joins TRBV28 and TRBJ1-5; a possible D gene is TRBD1 (6 bases). The germline CDR1 and CDR2 sequences are MDHEN and SYDVKM. The CDR3 is 17 residues long. The V end was cut by 5 bases, the J end by 1 base, with 18 bases between. The CDR3 protein is CASSLWAGTSSNQPQHF. CDR3 nucleotides: TGTGCCAGCAGTCTTTGGGCCGGGACATCGAGCAATCAGCCCCAGCATTTT.

The genes are TRBV6-5 and TRBJ1-3, with 7 positions matching TRBD1. Trimming removed 8 bases from V and 4 bases from J; junction bases left unmatched: 5. This CDR3 spans 13 amino acids. The germline gives CDR1 MNHEY, CDR2 SVGAGI. DNA of the CDR3: TGTGCCAGCGCGAGGGGGCTCGGAAACACCATATATTTT. Its protein product is CASARGLGNTIYF.

The chain has TRBV24-1 and TRBJ2-7; TRBD2 matches 12 bases. After removal of 2 bases from V and 6 bases from J, the junction contained 7 bases not matched to a gene. Germline loops: CDR1 KGHDR, CDR2 SFDVKD. The CDR3 covers 16 residues. For the CDR3, the DNA is TGTGCCACCAGTGATTCGACTAGCGGGAGTCTCCGCGAGCAGTACTTC. This sequence encodes CATSDSTSGSLREQYF.

This chain uses TRBV11-1 with TRBJ2-7, with TRBD1 as a possible D gene (6 bases). Looked up from germline, CDR1 is SGHAT and CDR2 is FQDESV (reference sequence). Trimming pared 3 bases from V and 5 bases from J, leaving 14 bases between. There are 14 residues in the CDR3. The CDR3 reads CASSLGASHDEQYF. The CDR3 DNA is TGTGCCAGCAGCTTGGGGGCCTCGCACGACGAGCAGTACTTC. Complete variable domain (other parts from reference TRBV11-1 and TRBJ2-7): EAEVAQSPRYKITEKSQAVAFWCDPISGHATLYWYRQILGQGPELLVQFQDESVVDDSQLPKDRFSAERLKGVDSTLKIQPAELGDSAMYLCASSLGASHDEQYFGPGTRLTVT.

The V gene is TRBV21-1, the J gene TRBJ2-2; TRBD2 was called by the table and not checked on the DNA. TRBV21-1 represents a pseudogene. The CDR3 runs 15 residues. CDR3 sequence: CASSKVPGTTGELFF. The CDR3 region has the DNA TGTGCCAGCAGCAAAGTTCCGGGAACGACCGGGGAGCTGTTTTTT.

The chain links TRBV5-1 to TRBJ2-3; D is ambiguous. CDR3 length equals 13 residues. Deletions cut 1 base from V and 6 bases from J, with 9 bases between. Germline V lookup: CDR1 SGHRS, CDR2 YFSETQ. The CDR3 here is CASSLFSRDTQYF. As DNA, the CDR3 is TGCGCCAGCAGCTTGTTTAGTCGCGATACGCAGTATTTT.

The chain employs TRBV29-1 and TRBJ2-3; 7 bases are shared with TRBD1. Germline loops: CDR1 SQVTM, CDR2 ANQGSEA. The CDR3 has 14 amino acids. The junction had 10 bases not matched to a gene; V was cut back by 7 bases and J by 3 bases. For the CDR3, the DNA is TGCAGCGGTACACAGGGGCTCATAACAGATACGCAGTATTTT. As protein: CSGTQGLITDTQYF.

The gene calls are TRBV5-1 and TRBJ2-5; D is unresolved. The CDR3 totals 12 residues. The V end was cut by 4 bases, the J end by 4 bases, with 8 bases between. Germline values: CDR1 SGHRS, CDR2 YFSETQ. The CDR3 sequence: CASSTGIETQYF. The CDR3 region has the DNA TGCGCCAGCAGCACGGGTATAGAGACCCAGTACTTC. The full variable domain, completed using reference TRBV5-1 and TRBJ2-5, is KAGVTQTPRYLIKTRGQQVTLSCSPISGHRSVSWYQQTPGQGLQFLFEYFSETQRNKGNFPGRFSGRQFSNSRSEMNVSTLELGDSALYLCASSTGIETQYFGPGTRLLVL.

The rearrangement uses TRBV6-1 and TRBJ1-5; 9 nucleotides align to TRBD1. Germline V gene lookup returns CDR1 MNHNS and CDR2 SASEGT. The trim removed 1 base at V and 1 base at J, leaving 8 bases unmatched. CDR3 size: 18 residues. The chain's CDR3 is CASSEVTGGVFSNQPQHF. CDR3 nucleotides: TGTGCCAGCAGTGAAGTGACAGGGGGGGTATTCAGCAATCAGCCCCAGCATTTT.

The chain recombines TRBV28 with TRBJ2-2; TRBD2 matches 10 bases. The CDR3 is 15 residues long. The V gene end was trimmed by 2 bases and the J gene end by 7 bases; junction bases not matched to a gene: 4. CDR1 MDHEN and CDR2 SYDVKM come from the germline V gene. The CDR3 sequence is CASSLLAGVYGELFF. The CDR3 DNA follows: TGTGCCAGCAGTTTACTAGCGGGAGTGTACGGGGAGCTGTTTTTT.

The J gene is TRBJ2-7, the V gene TRBV7-2; the match to TRBD2 covers 7 bases. The junction had 14 bases not matched to a gene; V was cut back by 8 bases and J by 1 base. CDR3 size: 16 residues. Germline V lookup: CDR1 SGHTA, CDR2 FQGNSA. The CDR3 loop reads CASGGVRDGGSYEQYF. The CDR3 region has the DNA TGTGCCAGCGGCGGGGTCCGGGACGGGGGGTCCTACGAGCAGTACTTC.

The chain uses TRBV18 and TRBJ2-1; possibly TRBD2 for D (5 bases). The germline CDR1 and CDR2 sequences are KGHSH and LQKENI. The CDR3 extends over 16 amino acids. V was clipped by 8 bases and J by 9 bases, with 26 bases between them. This chain's CDR3 is CASRIASPGVIGEQFF. The CDR3 DNA sequence: TGTGCCAGCCGGATAGCCTCGCCCGGGGTTATCGGTGAGCAGTTCTTC.

The J gene is TRBJ1-6, the V gene TRBV28; 8 nucleotides align to TRBD1. CDR1 and CDR2 (germline): MDHEN, SYDVKM. The CDR3 has 16 amino acids. Trimming cost V 5 bases and J 10 bases; bases outside gene matches: 13. The CDR3 DNA follows: TGTGCCAGCAGTCCCAGGACAGGGAGCTTGGGATCACCCCTCCACTTT. It yields the protein CASSPRTGSLGSPLHF.

The chain recombines TRBV30 with TRBJ2-5; 9 bases are shared with TRBD1. Germline V gene lookup returns CDR1 GTSNPN and CDR2 SVGIG (reference sequence). J was trimmed by 5 bases and V by 3 bases; bases with no gene match: 10. This CDR3 is built from 15 residues. The CDR3 sequence: CAWSGMDRGRETQYF. The CDR3 DNA sequence: TGTGCCTGGAGCGGAATGGACAGGGGTAGGGAGACCCAGTACTTC.

DNA for the CDR3: TGTGCCAGCAGCTTAGAGGGACAGGTGACCAATCAGCCCCAGCATTTT. This codes for CASSLEGQVTNQPQHF. The genes are TRBV7-8 and TRBJ1-5; 8 positions agree with TRBD1. Germline V gene sequence: CDR1 SGHVS, CDR2 FQNEAQ. With V trimmed by 1 base and J by 3 bases, 5 bases remained unmatched. CDR3 size: 16 residues.

This chain links TRBV6-5 with TRBJ2-7; D is possibly TRBD2 (5 bases). Looked up from germline, CDR1 is MNHEY and CDR2 is SVGAGI. The ends were cut back, 5 bases at V and 6 bases at J, with 20 bases in the middle. The CDR3 has 15 amino acids. The CDR3 nucleotides are TGTGCCAGCAGTCTGGTAAGCGGCCCGGTCGGCGAGCAGTACTTC. Protein product: CASSLVSGPVGEQYF.

The chain recombines TRBV7-9 with TRBJ1-2; no firm D call. Trimming shortened V by 1 base and J by 7 bases, and 7 bases separated the two germline ends. Germline V lookup: CDR1 SEHNR, CDR2 FQNEAQ (reference sequence). The CDR3 sequence is 12 residues long. The CDR3 region is CASSLGASGYTF. The CDR3 DNA sequence: TGTGCCAGCAGCTTAGGTGCGAGTGGCTACACCTTC.

The chain carries TRBV5-6 and TRBJ2-3; D is uncertain. Trimming shortened V by 2 bases and J by 6 bases, and 10 bases separated the two germline ends. The CDR3 length is 13 residues. Germline V gene lookup returns CDR1 SGHDT and CDR2 YYEEEE. The CDR3 DNA is TGTGCCAGCAGCTTTACCCTCAGTGATACGCAGTATTTT. Translating gives CASSFTLSDTQYF.

The chain employs TRBV5-1 and TRBJ1-2, with D perhaps TRBD1 (6 bases). V shed 5 bases and J shed 4 bases, with 15 bases lying between them. The V gene's germline CDR1 is SGHRS and CDR2 YFSETQ. This CDR3 has 14 residues. CDR3 protein: CASSTHRDSYGYTF. CDR3 sequence (DNA): TGCGCCAGCAGTACCCACAGGGATTCCTATGGCTACACCTTC.